The 5 T cell receptor beta chains listed next were all sequenced from one sample in a study of early T cells in non-severe SARS-CoV-2 infection. Each CDR3 protein gets one entry after TCRdb re-called the 5' RACE reads with MiXCR. The repertoire holds roughly 40,000 distinct CDR3 sequences, with roughly 6.6% as singletons. The material sequenced was whole blood. The receptors derive from an adult who was a healthcare worker with PCR-confirmed SARS-CoV-2 infection or an uninfected control (not recorded which).

This clonotype was counted ten times or more. The chain joins TRBV2 to TRBJ1-3; TRBD1 matches 8 bases. V was clipped by 6 bases and J by 4 bases; unmatched bases: 5. The CDR3 length is 14 residues. Germline V CDR1 and CDR2: SNHLY, FYNNEI. CDR3 amino acids: CASSVTGEGNTIYF. The CDR3 DNA sequence: TGTGCCAGCAGCGTGACAGGGGAAGGAAACACCATATATTTT. The whole variable domain, remainder taken from reference TRBV2 and TRBJ1-3, is EPEVTQTPSHQVTQMGQEVILRCVPISNHLYFYWYRQILGQKVEFLVSFYNNEISEKSEIFDDQFSVERPDGSNFTLKIRSTKLEDSAMYFCASSVTGEGNTIYFGEGSWLTVV.

The rearrangement uses TRBV24-1 and TRBJ2-3; no firm D call. The V gene lost 4 bases and the J gene lost 3 bases, with 13 bases spanning the gap. This CDR3 has 15 amino acids. CDR1 KGHDR and CDR2 SFDVKD come from the germline V gene. The DNA of the CDR3 is TGTGCCACCAGTGAATTGTCGGACGGAACAGATACGCAGTATTTT. Translating it yields CATSELSDGTDTQYF.

This clonotype occurred a few times. The chain joins TRBV19 to TRBJ2-5, with D tentatively TRBD1 (6 bases). CDR1 is LNHDA and CDR2 is SQIVND in the germline V gene (reference sequence). The CDR3 extends over 14 amino acids. V was pared by 5 bases and J by 3 bases, with 13 bases between. Here the CDR3 DNA reads TGTGCCAGTAGTCCCTGGACAGAAGAAGAGACCCAGTACTTC. Encoded protein: CASSPWTEEETQYF.

The V gene is TRBV25-1, the J gene TRBJ1-4; 11 nucleotides agree with TRBD1. In germline, CDR1 is MGHDK, CDR2 SYGVNS. The J segment lost 8 bases and the V segment lost 0 bases, leaving 2 bases of the junction unmatched. The CDR3 has 15 residues. CDR3 region: CASSEYGTGGEKLFF. In nucleotides, the CDR3 is TGTGCCAGCAGTGAATATGGGACAGGGGGAGAAAAACTGTTTTTT. The full variable domain, its missing parts supplied by reference TRBV25-1 and TRBJ1-4, is EADIYQTPRYLVIGTGKKITLECSQTMGHDKMYWYQQDPGMELHLIHYSYGVNSTEKGDLSSESTVSRIRTEHFPLTLESARPSHTSQYLCASSEYGTGGEKLFFGSGTQLSVL.

This clonotype showed up just a few times. This chain's CDR3 is CAWSDRTADPYEQYF. CDR3 in DNA: TGTGCCTGGAGCGATAGGACAGCTGATCCCTACGAGCAGTACTTC. V gene TRBV30 combines with J gene TRBJ2-7; tentative D call: TRBD1 (6 bases). CDR3 size: 15 residues. V was pared by 3 bases and J by 2 bases, with 17 bases between. Germline CDR1 and CDR2: GTSNPN and SVGIG (reference sequence).